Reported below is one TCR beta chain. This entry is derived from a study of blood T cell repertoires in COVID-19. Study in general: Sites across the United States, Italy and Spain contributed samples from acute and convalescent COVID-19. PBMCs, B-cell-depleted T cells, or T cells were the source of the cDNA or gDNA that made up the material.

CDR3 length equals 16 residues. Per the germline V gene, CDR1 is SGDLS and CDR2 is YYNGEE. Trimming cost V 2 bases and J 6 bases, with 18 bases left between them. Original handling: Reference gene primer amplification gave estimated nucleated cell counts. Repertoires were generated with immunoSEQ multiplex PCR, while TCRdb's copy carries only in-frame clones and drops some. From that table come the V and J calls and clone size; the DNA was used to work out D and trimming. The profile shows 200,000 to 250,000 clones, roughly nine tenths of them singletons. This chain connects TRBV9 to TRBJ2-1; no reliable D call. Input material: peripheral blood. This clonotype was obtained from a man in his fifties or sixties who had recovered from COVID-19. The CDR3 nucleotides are TGTGCCAGCAGCGTCGAGGATGGCCATTTGGTCAATGAGCAGTTCTTC. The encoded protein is CASSVEDGHLVNEQFF.